This T cell receptor (beta chain) was found in a study of cytomegalovirus exposure and HLA in healthy donors (dated by TCRdb to the late 2010s). About the full investigation: An earlier analysis of 550 to 700 of the donors reported approximately 270 Gb of sequence data and 117 million unique TCR beta sequences from about 179 million T cells. Among a few hundred genotyped donors of the cohort, an average of roughly 240,000 unique TCR beta nucleotide sequences were sequenced per donor, 15% to 20% of them non-productive. Donor age, sex, ethnicity and CMV serostatus were compiled together with the repertoire data. Every repertoire in the discovery cohort had been generated on one and the same sequencing platform. The number of typed donors differed by locus: about 629-630 for A, B, C, DRB1 and DQB1; some 500 for DQA1; over 600 for DPA1; and approximately 450 for DPB1. Genome-wide SNP genotypes for about 55% of the roughly 670 donors were used in a later genetic analysis, which treated that subset as a discovery cohort. The T cell repertoires of 670 or so subjects were profiled by immunosequencing and related to cytomegalovirus serostatus. A later analysis re-examined previously published TCR beta repertoires from several hundred donors and added high-resolution HLA genotyping to investigate patterns of TCR occurrence. Class I and class II HLA loci were covered by the typing at four-digit resolution. The study aimed to test whether cataloging public T cell receptors could reveal signatures of past pathogen exposure. Besides the first cohort of 666 subjects, a separate validation cohort made up of 95 to 150 different subjects was used. Roughly 310 gigabases of sequencing data and 70 million to 100 million unique TCR sequences were included in an early release covering about 700 HLA-typed donors. In the later analysis, no new phenotypic data were used to find candidate immune exposures; instead, reliance was placed on TCR beta sequences and their occurrence across donors. An earlier analysis of 587 of the donors used high-throughput TCR beta sequencing to judge whether each TCR beta V gene segment behaved as functional or pseudogenic. Roughly 5 DR-DQ haplotypes were handled as single units for association and clustering, since linkage in the cohort was strong. Among the roughly 410 genotyped donors, more than 70% belonged to the genetic ancestry cluster associated with self-reported Caucasian donors. To predict cytomegalovirus infection status, the study combined high-throughput TCR immunosequencing, statistical association of individual TCRs with disease status, and machine learning.

About this clone: No cognate antigen has been identified for it. The sample holds no much larger clone one base away, and base qualities are not on file.

The cohort comprised fewer than 750 healthy bone marrow donors. All cohort members were sampled while nominally healthy, although unrecorded immune exposures were likely present. The donor tested CMV seronegative and was one of the 352 seronegative cohort members. Every donor gave a peripheral blood sample, and the peripheral blood mononuclear cells from that sample were used for TCR beta sequencing. The Qiagen DNeasy Blood Extraction Kit was used to extract genomic DNA from the blood cell samples. Germline trimming amounts to 6 bases on V and 4 bases on J, with 3 as the count of junction bases outside the gene matches. The germline V gene supplies CDR1 SNHLY and CDR2 FYNNEI. Inclusive of the bounding cysteine and phenylalanine, the CDR3 is 12 residues long. The entry retains the CDR3 DNA only, 36 bases that are in frame from base 1. The paper as a whole reports these results and caveats: A further reported finding was that TCR beta sequences accurately predicted the HLA-A and HLA-B alleles for most subjects in the first cohort. In the study, 150 to 200 TCR beta chains were listed as associated with cytomegalovirus. Assigning TCR associations to individual alleles was difficult when HLA alleles, especially DR and DQ, strongly co-occurred. Cytomegalovirus status was reported to be diagnosed by the classifier with high specificity and sensitivity in both the original and validation cohorts. Compared with the roughly 700-donor mean, donors in an Asian-associated ancestry cluster had fewer N-insertions in productive TCRs, according to a later genetic analysis. A later analysis associated about 17,000 TCR beta sequences with specific HLA alleles at a false discovery rate of 0.05. An earlier analysis of several hundred of the donors showed that most TCR beta V segments appeared in productive rearrangements either about 90% or about 30% of the time, which broadly matched IMGT annotations. According to a later analysis, most CMV-associated TCR beta chains appeared to be HLA-restricted, and the HLA associations seemed to be driven largely by CMV exposure. According to a later analysis, parvovirus B19, influenza, CMV and Epstein-Barr virus appeared linked to several top co-occurrence clusters. In a later analysis, the rate of TCR association differed among HLA loci, with DRB1 alleles having the most associated TCRs and HLA-C alleles having the fewest. Correlated functional status among segregating V segments might be attributable to linkage disequilibrium, but an unknown experimental factor could not be ruled out. According to the authors, the approach could potentially be generalized to other disease states and immunological phenotypes. Immune exposure information for the cohort was limited to CMV serostatus. Compared with equally common non-associated chains, HLA-associated TCR beta chains in a later analysis were more clonally expanded and had lower generation probabilities. Some IMGT-functional V segments, including TRBV6-2 and TRBV6-3, could not be distinguished by the 87-base-pair reads and were therefore excluded. Because HLA typing was missing for some donors at each locus, association tests included only the typed subset. The cohort was sequenced for TCR beta chains only, and without alpha or paired-chain data the features that could be detected were limited. Presence/absence analyses assumed roughly uniform sequencing depth across donors, an assumption that may not hold. The sequencing pipeline was judged likely to have produced a cluster of highly shared sequence variants as a technical artifact. Across donors, most TCR sequences were observed very rarely, whereas some public TCRs were present in many individuals. In a later genetic analysis, a missense DCLRE1C variant was associated with V-gene and J-gene trimming of TCR beta chains, and the association was replicated in an independent cohort. Because counts were too low, about 15 rarely observed V segments, including chromosome 9 orphons, were left out of the earlier analysis of some 600 of the donors. A few of the identified cytomegalovirus-associated TCR beta chains were confirmed in vitro to be specific for cytomegalovirus antigens.

The library was made by the immunoSEQ multiplex PCR assay. The multiplex PCR relied on a mix of 60 forward primers for TCR Vbeta segments and 13 reverse primers for TCR Jbeta segments. The CDR3 region of rearranged TCR beta genes was amplified from genomic DNA with a multiplex PCR assay. Amplified TCR beta libraries were sequenced as 87-base-pair reads on the Illumina HiSeq System. As for the original processing: Across the 666 repertoires, a later analysis counted 78 million or so unique TCR beta chains, roughly 11 million of which were shared by at least two donors. Raw reads were error-corrected and collapsed into unique sequences with a nearest-neighbor algorithm that merged closely related sequences to remove PCR and sequencing errors. To assign V, D and J gene segments, CDR3 sequences were aligned to IMGT reference sequences. Each retained sequence needed at least a six-nucleotide match to both a V gene segment and a J gene segment. Rearrangements were classified as productive when the CDR3 lacked stop codons and remained in frame with V and J, and all other rearrangements were classified as non-productive. CDR3 was defined according to IMGT convention as the region running from the second conserved V-encoded cysteine to the conserved J-encoded phenylalanine. The earlier analysis of about 570 of the donors excluded any sequence lacking an unambiguous match to a single V gene segment. An earlier analysis of a few hundred of the donors called V segments functional above 56.7% productive rearrangements and segregating when the between-donor standard deviation exceeded 5%. To diagnose cytomegalovirus status from the catalog of TCR beta chain sequences, a statistical classification framework was built. V and J gene assignment, in a later analysis, came from comparing TCR nucleotide sequences with IMGT/GENE-DB human TR gene sequences. Using the TCRdist pipeline, a later analysis assigned CDR3 sequences along with most-parsimonious VDJ recombination scenarios. In a later analysis, each TCR beta chain was defined by its CDR3 amino acid sequence together with its V-gene family, and reads without a unique V-gene family were excluded. A later analysis removed nearly 600 highly shared, low-generation-probability nucleotide sequences to deal with suspected cross-contamination and a sequencing artifact. For each public chain, a later analysis derived a clonal expansion index from normalized ranks of inferred template counts within each repertoire. A later analysis computed generation probabilities with a VDJ recombination model fitted to out-of-frame rearrangements, and checked the results against IGoR. In a later analysis, TCR-TCR, TCR-HLA and TCR-CMV co-occurrence was scored with hypergeometric tests, and a repertoire-size bias correction was applied to TCR pairs. False discovery rates were estimated in a later analysis by permuting HLA or CMV assignments 20 times. In a later analysis, co-occurring TCRs were grouped using DBSCAN, and TCRdist sequence similarity was added for clustering within HLA-allele-positive subsets. Co-occurrence clustering excluded repertoires with fewer than 30,000 or more than 120,000 public chains, plus five with anomalous nucleotide sharing. Sourced from immuneACCESS, this table was stored by TCRdb with only in-frame sequences that have V and J called. A share of the clones is absent; for the studies checked, an unresolved V gene accounts for under half, and the remainder has no known explanation. V, J and clone size are taken as reported in that table, and D and trimming were inferred from the DNA itself. In this sample the table shows about 120,000 clones, around three quarters of which occur a single time. The top ten hold 1.3% of the sample.

The sequence is built from TRBV2 and TRBJ2-7, with 7 bases in between that match TRBD1. Material: PBMCs. The origin of this receptor is a young woman in good health and CMV-seronegative. The CDR3 in this case is CASREQGYEQYF. The sequence in DNA is TGTGCCAGCAGGGAACAGGGGTACGAGCAGTACTTC.